The 23 T cell receptor beta chains below were found in one sample sequenced in a study of blood T cell repertoires in COVID-19. TCRdb's copy holds only in-frame clones and misses some; the assay was immunoSEQ multiplex PCR. This table holds 140,000 to 150,000 clones, more than 75% found once. Sequenced input: PBMCs or T cells enriched from blood (not recorded which). These receptors were obtained from a woman aged 45-65 years who had recovered from COVID-19.

The rearrangement links TRBV9 to TRBJ2-7, with 7 bases matching TRBD1. The J segment lost 0 bases and the V segment lost 0 bases, leaving 6 bases of the junction unmatched. From germline, CDR1 is SGDLS and CDR2 YYNGEE. The CDR3 runs to 16 residues. CDR3 nucleotides: TGTGCCAGCAGCGTAGGGACAGGATCGAGCTCCTACGAGCAGTACGTC. Translated: CASSVGTGSSSYEQYV.

The rearrangement links TRBV29-1 to TRBJ2-5; a possible D gene is TRBD1 (5 bases). V gave up 5 bases and J gave up 5 bases, with 15 bases separating them. CDR1 and CDR2 from the germline V gene are SQVTM and ANQGSEA. The CDR3 is 13 amino acids. CDR3 loop: CSVCPGLYETQYF. As DNA, the CDR3 is TGCAGCGTTTGTCCAGGGTTGTATGAGACCCAGTACTTC.

V usage is TRBV9 and J usage is TRBJ2-6; D is uncertain. With 4 bases removed from V and 0 bases from J, the gap between germline ends came to 8 bases. The CDR3 contains 15 residues. In germline, CDR1 is SGDLS, CDR2 YYNGEE. The DNA for the CDR3 is TGTGCCAGCAGCCTCAGTGCCTCTGGGGCCAACGTCCTGACTTTC. This sequence encodes CASSLSASGANVLTF.

The chain has TRBV11-2 and TRBJ1-1; D gene unclear. Trimming cost V 7 bases and J 6 bases, with 12 bases left between them. This CDR3 contains 12 residues. Germline CDR1 SGHAT, CDR2 FQNNGV. CDR3 in amino acids: CASTGLDPEAFF. The CDR3 DNA reads TGTGCCAGCACCGGACTGGACCCTGAAGCTTTCTTT.

The chain joins TRBV5-5 to TRBJ1-2; TRBD1 agrees at 9 bases. The CDR3 consists of 16 residues. V trimming: 0 bases; J trimming: 4 bases; junction bases outside the gene matches: 7. Germline CDR1 SGHKS, CDR2 YYEKEE (reference sequence). CDR3 amino acids: CASSLARPTGGYGYTF. CDR3 bases: TGTGCCAGCAGCTTGGCCCGCCCGACAGGGGGCTATGGCTACACCTTC.

Points on this clone: Other DNA sequences in this specimen translate into the identical CDR3. J is TRBJ1-5 and V is TRBV2; possible D gene TRBD1, 5 bases. Trimming removed 6 bases at V and 3 bases at J, with 12 bases between. Germline lookup yields CDR1 SNHLY and CDR2 FYNNEI. The CDR3 runs to 14 residues. CDR3 amino acids: CASRGDSSNQPQHF. The CDR3 nucleotides read TGTGCCAGCAGGGGTGACAGTTCCAATCAGCCCCAGCATTTT.

This chain connects TRBV12-5 to TRBJ1-2; D not certain. V gave up 0 bases and J gave up 8 bases, with 10 bases separating them. From germline, CDR1 is LGHNT and CDR2 FRNRAP. The CDR3 runs to 13 residues. The CDR3: CASGLVVGKGYTF. CDR3 nucleotide sequence: TGTGCTAGTGGTTTGGTAGTGGGCAAGGGCTACACCTTC.

V is TRBV2 and J is TRBJ2-1; TRBD2 aligns across 7 bases. The CDR3 spans 14 residues. The germline V gene has CDR1 SNHLY and CDR2 FYNNEI. Losses at the gene ends were 6 bases for V and 5 bases for J; bases not matched to a gene: 7. The CDR3: CASRAYGGNNEQFF. The CDR3 region has the DNA TGTGCCAGCAGGGCCTACGGGGGGAACAATGAGCAGTTCTTC.

The gene calls are TRBV24-1 and TRBJ1-3; D uncertain. Trimming stripped 5 bases from V and 4 bases from J, with 17 bases between. CDR1 and CDR2 (germline): KGHDR, SFDVKD. The CDR3 contains 16 residues. CDR3 DNA sequence: TGTGCCACCAGTGCCCCAGGCAGGTCACCCGGAAACACCATATATTTT. This sequence encodes CATSAPGRSPGNTIYF.

This clone was detected only a few times. The chain recombines TRBV6-1 with TRBJ2-1, with no clear D. The germline CDR1 and CDR2 sequences are MNHNS and SASEGT. The CDR3 extends over 13 amino acids. V lost 3 bases and J lost 5, with 8 bases in between. CDR3: CASSEHRDNEQFF. As DNA, the CDR3 is TGTGCCAGCAGTGAGCACAGAGACAATGAGCAGTTCTTC.

V usage is TRBV7-9 and J usage is TRBJ1-4; no definite D call. This CDR3 has 15 residues. From germline, CDR1 is SEHNR and CDR2 FQNEAQ (reference sequence). V lost 1 base and J lost 0, with 6 bases in between. The CDR3 protein is CASSLDGATNEKLFF. The CDR3 region has the DNA TGTGCCAGCAGCTTAGACGGTGCAACTAATGAAAAACTGTTTTTT.

J is TRBJ2-3 and V is TRBV28; D is unresolved. The CDR3 is 12 residues long. Germline V gene data show CDR1 as MDHEN and CDR2 as SYDVKM. Trimming stripped 7 bases from V and 12 bases from J, with 17 bases between. This CDR3 is CASKIPSSPQYF. The CDR3 bases are TGTGCCAGCAAAATACCCTCGAGTCCTCAGTATTTT. The variable domain in full, with the rest retrieved from reference TRBV28 and TRBJ2-3, is DVKVTQSSRYLVKRTGEKVFLECVQDMDHENMFWYRQDPGLGLRLIYFSYDVKMKEKGDIPEGYSVSREKKERFSLILESASTNQTSMYLCASKIPSSPQYFGPGTRLTVL.

The gene calls are TRBV28 and TRBJ1-1, with a weak D call TRBD1 (5 bases). Trimming took off 5 bases at V and 3 bases at J, with 16 bases between the two ends. CDR3 length: 15 amino acids. Germline V lookup: CDR1 MDHEN, CDR2 SYDVKM. CDR3 sequence reads: CASSVRGGKDTEAFF. The CDR3 DNA follows: TGTGCCAGCAGTGTCCGTGGGGGGAAGGACACTGAAGCTTTCTTT.

This clone has a handful of counts. The chain has TRBV9 and TRBJ1-1; D uncertain. CDR1 and CDR2 from the germline V gene are SGDLS and YYNGEE. V was clipped by 0 bases and J by 5 bases, with 11 bases between them. This CDR3 contains 14 residues. The DNA for the CDR3 is TGTGCCAGCAGCGTAGGCGGTGGGGAGACTGAAGCTTTCTTT. This sequence encodes CASSVGGGETEAFF.

This chain joins TRBV10-3 and TRBJ1-1; no reliable D call. V lost 2 bases and J 5 bases, leaving 12 bases between the germline ends. Germline V gene lookup returns CDR1 ENHRY and CDR2 SYGVKD. This CDR3 spans 14 amino acids. DNA of the CDR3: TGTGCCATCAGTGAGCCGAACTCGGGGACTGAAGCTTTCTTT. It specifies CAISEPNSGTEAFF.

This chain links TRBV6-4 with TRBJ1-5, with 7 bases matching TRBD1. J was trimmed by 7 bases and V by 4 bases; bases with no gene match: 10. CDR1 MRHNA and CDR2 SNTAGT come from the germline V gene. The CDR3 has 15 residues. CDR3 sequence reads: CASSGRDRARQPQHF. The DNA for the CDR3 is TGTGCCAGCAGTGGGCGAGACAGGGCTAGGCAGCCCCAGCATTTT.

The chain has TRBV5-1 and TRBJ2-3; TRBD2 matches at 11 bases. The trim removed 0 bases at V and 5 bases at J, leaving 8 bases unmatched. Looked up from germline, CDR1 is SGHRS and CDR2 is YFSETQ. The CDR3 spans 17 residues. CDR3 amino acids: CASSLARLSGGGDTQYF. The CDR3 nucleotides read TGCGCCAGCAGCTTGGCTCGTCTTAGCGGGGGGGGAGATACGCAGTATTTT.

This rearrangement joins TRBV5-1 to TRBJ2-1, with 9 positions matching TRBD1. The CDR3 runs 15 residues. V shed 0 bases, J shed 9 bases, and the junction held 7 bases outside the gene matches. The germline V gene encodes CDR1 SGHRS and CDR2 YFSETQ. CDR3 loop: CASSLGGQGFGEQFF. The DNA of the CDR3 is TGCGCCAGCAGCTTGGGGGGACAGGGTTTTGGTGAGCAGTTCTTC.

The chain combines TRBV14 with TRBJ1-4; D gene uncertain. CDR1 and CDR2 from the germline V gene are SGHDN and FVKESK. V lost 5 bases and J 8 bases, leaving 12 bases between the germline ends. The CDR3 sequence is 13 residues long. Written as DNA, the CDR3 is TGTGCCAGCAGCAGGAGGGAAGGAGAAAAACTGTTTTTT. Protein: CASSRREGEKLFF.

The CDR3 region has the DNA TGTGCCAGCCTCCGGGAGGTTTTGGGCTATGGCTACACCTTC. Protein sequence: CASLREVLGYGYTF. The chain uses TRBV6-5 and TRBJ1-2; D is unclear. The CDR3 is 14 amino acids. Germline V gives CDR1 MNHEY, CDR2 SVGAGI. The V end was cut by 8 bases, the J end by 4 bases, with 17 bases between.

The V call is TRBV7-6, the J call TRBJ2-2; tentatively, D is TRBD2 (6 bases). The V gene lost 5 bases and the J gene lost 7 bases, with 29 bases spanning the gap. This CDR3 is built from 19 residues. From germline, CDR1 is SGHVS and CDR2 FNYEAQ. CDR3 residues: CASSITIQSGGMGNGELFF. The CDR3 coding sequence is TGTGCCAGCAGCATTACCATCCAATCCGGGGGTATGGGAAACGGGGAGCTGTTTTTT.

The CDR3 region has the DNA TGCGCCAGCAGCCAAAATACGGGGGGGTTCACCTACGAGCAGTACTTC. Amino acids: CASSQNTGGFTYEQYF. This chain connects TRBV4-1 to TRBJ2-7, with TRBD2 matching 8 bases. This CDR3 comprises 16 residues. V gave up 2 bases and J gave up 2 bases; unmatched junction bases: 8. Germline loops: CDR1 MGHRA, CDR2 YSYEKL.

This chain joins TRBV7-2 and TRBJ1-4, with TRBD1 identical over 9 bases. Germline V gene data show CDR1 as SGHTA and CDR2 as FQGNSA. J lost 10 bases, V lost 3 bases, and 12 bases had no gene match. CDR3 size: 16 residues. The chain's CDR3 is CASSLGGQGFFRKLFF. The CDR3 DNA sequence: TGTGCCAGCAGCTTGGGAGGACAGGGGTTTTTCCGAAAACTGTTTTTT.